The source of this T cell receptor beta chain is a study of blood T cell repertoires in COVID-19. In terms of age and location, participants ranged from roughly 18 to 100 years and lived in approximately 24 US areas. Trimming took 3 bases from V and 1 from J, leaving 12 bases between them. Germline CDR1 and CDR2: LNHDA and SQIVND (reference sequence). The CDR3 totals 16 residues. TCRdb's table, derived via immunoSEQ multiplex PCR, lists solely in-frame clones and lacks some. Of about 130,000 clones listed, over 80% are singletons. This rearrangement joins TRBV19 to TRBJ2-2; D is unclear. Sequencing input: PBMCs or T cells enriched from blood (not recorded which). The TCR comes from a man aged 25 to 40 who had recovered from COVID-19. CDR3 residues: CASSISGQRNTGELFF. The CDR3 bases are TGTGCCAGTAGTATTTCTGGGCAGAGGAACACCGGGGAGCTGTTTTTT.